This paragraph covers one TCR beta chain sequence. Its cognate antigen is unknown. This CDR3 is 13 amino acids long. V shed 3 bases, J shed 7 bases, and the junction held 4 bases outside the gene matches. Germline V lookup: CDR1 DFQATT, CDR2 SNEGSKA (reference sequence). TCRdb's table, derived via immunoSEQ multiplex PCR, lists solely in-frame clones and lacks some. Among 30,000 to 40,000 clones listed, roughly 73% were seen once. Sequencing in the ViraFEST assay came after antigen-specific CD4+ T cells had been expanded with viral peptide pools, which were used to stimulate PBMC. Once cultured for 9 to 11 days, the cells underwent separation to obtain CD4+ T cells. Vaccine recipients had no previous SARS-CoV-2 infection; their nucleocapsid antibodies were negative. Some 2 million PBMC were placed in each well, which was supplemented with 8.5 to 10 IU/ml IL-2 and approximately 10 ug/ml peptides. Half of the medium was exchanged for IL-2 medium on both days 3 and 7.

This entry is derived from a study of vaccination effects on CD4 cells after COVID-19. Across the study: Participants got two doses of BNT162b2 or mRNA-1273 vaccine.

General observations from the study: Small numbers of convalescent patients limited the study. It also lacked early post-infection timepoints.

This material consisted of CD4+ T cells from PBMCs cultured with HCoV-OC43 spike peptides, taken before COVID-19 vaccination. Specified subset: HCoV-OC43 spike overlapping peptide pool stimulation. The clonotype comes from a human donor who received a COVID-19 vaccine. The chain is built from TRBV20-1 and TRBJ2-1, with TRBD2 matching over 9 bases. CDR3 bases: TGCAGTGCTAGTGCTAGCGGGGAAAATGAGCAGTTCTTC. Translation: CSASASGENEQFF.